The 9 T cell receptor beta chains given below trace back to one sample, sequenced in a study of radiotherapy plus CTLA-4 blockade in lung cancer. Data came from immunoSEQ multiplex PCR; TCRdb stores just in-frame clones and leaves some out. The sample includes 85,000 to 100,000 clones, approximately 75% of them seen just once. Source: peripheral blood, taken from a patient treated with radiotherapy plus ipilimumab. The receptors originated from a human donor with non-small cell lung cancer that progressed on radiotherapy plus ipilimumab.

A few counts support this clone. The chain couples TRBV5-1 to TRBJ1-1; D gene unclear. The CDR3 runs 13 residues. Germline CDR1 reads SGHRS; CDR2 reads YFSETQ. Trimming removed 2 bases at V and 6 bases at J, with 11 bases between. CDR3 sequence reads: CASSFYRSAEAFF. The CDR3 nucleotides read TGCGCCAGCAGCTTTTACCGATCGGCTGAAGCTTTCTTT.

V and J are TRBV28 and TRBJ2-6; a weak D match, TRBD2 (6 bases). V dropped 5 bases and J dropped 4 bases, with 12 bases sitting between them. Germline CDR1 is MDHEN and CDR2 is SYDVKM. The CDR3 runs to 15 residues. CDR3 protein: CASSPRGSGANVLTF. The CDR3 DNA sequence: TGTGCCAGCAGTCCCCGGGGGTCAGGGGCCAACGTCCTGACTTTC.

The chain couples TRBV9 to TRBJ2-3; 8 bases map to TRBD2. The germline gives CDR1 SGDLS, CDR2 YYNGEE. V gave up 0 bases and J gave up 3 bases; unmatched junction bases: 3. This CDR3 is built from 15 residues. CDR3 DNA sequence: TGTGCCAGCAGCGTAGTGGGACTAGATACAGATACGCAGTATTTT. Translating gives CASSVVGLDTDTQYF.

The genes are TRBV6-6 and TRBJ1-2; D not certain. Deletions cut 6 bases from V and 8 bases from J, with 7 bases between. In germline, CDR1 is MNHNY, CDR2 SVGAGI (reference sequence). CDR3 size: 10 residues. CDR3 nucleotides: TGTGCCAGCAGCACGCAAGGCTACACCTTC. Residues: CASSTQGYTF.

Notes on this clone: In the same sample, other DNA sequences code for this CDR3. The chain links TRBV7-6 to TRBJ2-7; D may be TRBD1 or TRBD2 (5 bases each). The CDR3 covers 13 residues. CDR1 is SGHVS and CDR2 is FNYEAQ in the germline V gene. Trimming removed 6 bases from V and 3 bases from J, with 12 bases in between. The CDR3 loop is CASSPGPNYEQYF. The CDR3 bases are TGTGCCAGCAGTCCGGGACCGAACTACGAGCAGTACTTC.

The chain uses TRBV27 and TRBJ2-3, with D tentatively TRBD1 or TRBD2 (5 bases each). V was pared by 5 bases and J by 6 bases, with 24 bases between. The CDR3 loop spans 17 amino acids. From germline, CDR1 is MNHEY and CDR2 SMNVEV (reference sequence). The CDR3 here is CASSLRWGRGAGDTQYF. In nucleotides, the CDR3 is TGTGCCAGCAGTCTCCGGTGGGGACGGGGCGCTGGGGATACGCAGTATTTT.

In its sample, this clone was seen once. The chain recombines TRBV5-4 with TRBJ1-2, with a possible D match to TRBD1 (6 bases). The V end lost 4 bases, the J end lost 8 bases, and 12 bases lay between the germline ends. Germline V CDR1 and CDR2: SGHNT, YYREEE (reference sequence). CDR3 length: 12 residues. CDR3: CASSGGAGGYTF. DNA for the CDR3: TGTGCCAGCAGCGGGGGGGCTGGGGGCTACACCTTC.

The chain joins TRBV7-6 to TRBJ2-1, with TRBD2 as a possible D gene (6 bases). The germline V gene encodes CDR1 SGHVS and CDR2 FNYEAQ. The CDR3 covers 15 residues. Trimming cost V 5 bases and J 0 bases, with 11 bases left between them. CDR3 DNA sequence: TGTGCCAGCAGCCTTTTCGGGAGCTCCTACAATGAGCAGTTCTTC. Protein: CASSLFGSSYNEQFF.

The V gene is TRBV7-9, the J gene TRBJ2-5, with D perhaps TRBD2 (6 bases). The tail of the sequence fits TRBJ2-7 better, so the J call may be wrong. The germline gives CDR1 SEHNR, CDR2 FQNEAQ (reference sequence). The CDR3 covers 16 residues. The DNA for the CDR3 is TGTGCCAGCAGCCCACTGGGGACTCGGGGGTTCTACGAGCAGTACTTC. Protein: CASSPLGTRGFYEQYF.